Shown below are 21 T cell receptor beta chains from a single sample sequenced in a study of blood T cells in healthy people across ages. A second PCR, run for roughly 6 to 11 cycles, used a sample-barcoded 5' primer plus a J-beta primer mix. MiXCR was run by TCRdb on the 5' RACE reads, yielding one entry per CDR3 protein. The sample includes 600,000 or so distinct CDR3 sequences, roughly 20% of them seen just once. The sequenced sample was blood. These receptors were obtained from a man in his 70s in good health.

The rearrangement uses TRBV3-1 and TRBJ1-4; weak D call: TRBD1 (5 bases). This CDR3 comprises 15 residues. Germline loops: CDR1 LGHDT, CDR2 YNNKEL (reference sequence). Trimming took 6 bases from V and 4 from J, leaving 15 bases between them. For the CDR3, the DNA is TGTGCCAGCAGACCCAGGGATGGGATTAATGAAAAACTGTTTTTT. Residues: CASRPRDGINEKLFF.

This clonotype was recorded a few times. This sequence joins TRBV28 and TRBJ2-5; TRBD2 matches 10 bases. The end of the DNA fits TRBJ2-7 better, so the J call may be wrong. Looked up from germline, CDR1 is MDHEN and CDR2 is SYDVKM. The CDR3 has 15 residues. CDR3 DNA: TGTGCCAGCAGTACCTCTCCTAGCGGGAGTTACGAGCAGTACTTC. As protein: CASSTSPSGSYEQYF.

This clonotype was found many times. The genes are TRBV14 and TRBJ2-7, with 9 bases aligning to TRBD2. V lost 1 base to trimming and J lost 2 bases; unmatched junction nucleotides: 6. The CDR3 extends over 16 amino acids. The germline gives CDR1 SGHDN, CDR2 FVKESK. CDR3 sequence (DNA): TGTGCCAGCAGCCAAGTCCTAGCGGGGCCGACCTACGAGCAGTACTTC. This codes for CASSQVLAGPTYEQYF.

This clonotype was seen only a few times. The junction departs from the called germline gene at one end, perhaps through a read error. The rearrangement links TRBV2 to TRBJ1-4, with D hard to call. The CDR3 spans 11 residues. Germline V gives CDR1 SNHLY, CDR2 FYNNEI. The CDR3: CASSGREQLFF. The CDR3 DNA sequence: TGTGCCAGCAGTGGCCGTGAACAACTGTTTTTT.

The sample holds a few counts of this clonotype. The chain recombines TRBV7-2 with TRBJ1-6; no definite D call. Germline loops: CDR1 SGHTA, CDR2 FQGNSA. This CDR3 is 13 amino acids long. The germline V and J ends were trimmed by 3 bases and 5 bases, with 5 bases remaining between them. Written as DNA, the CDR3 is TGTGCCAGCAGCTTGATGAATAATTCACCCCTCCACTTT. Protein: CASSLMNNSPLHF.

This clonotype appeared many times. The genes are TRBV20-1 and TRBJ2-5, with D unresolved. This CDR3 is 13 amino acids long. The V and J ends lost 1 base and 5 bases respectively, with 11 bases between them. Germline V gene data show CDR1 as DFQATT and CDR2 as SNEGSKA (reference sequence). CDR3 DNA sequence: TGCAGTGCTAGAGGGGCGGCTTCTGAGACCCAGTACTTC. Amino acids: CSARGAASETQYF.

V is TRBV20-1 and J is TRBJ2-3; no reliable D call. CDR3 size: 15 residues. CDR1 and CDR2 (germline): DFQATT, SNEGSKA (reference sequence). V was trimmed by 4 bases and J by 0 bases, leaving 14 bases between them. The CDR3 bases are TGCAGTGCTAAGGGTAACATGTTTAGCACAGATACGCAGTATTTT. Translating it yields CSAKGNMFSTDTQYF.

This sequence joins TRBV12-3 or TRBV12-4 and TRBJ2-7; perhaps D is TRBD1 or TRBD2 (5 bases each). Deletions cut 5 bases from V and 2 bases from J, with 19 bases between. The CDR3 contains 16 residues. The CDR3 spells CASSLTIPGATYEQYF. The CDR3 DNA reads TGTGCCAGCAGTCTCACAATACCCGGGGCCACCTACGAGCAGTACTTC.

Notes on this clonotype: Just one base apart from a much larger clone, this may be a read error. The chain joins TRBV6-2 or TRBV6-3 to TRBJ2-7; D may be TRBD2 (6 bases). There are 15 residues in the CDR3. CDR1 is MNHEY, CDR2 SVGEGT, per germline. The CDR3 bases are TGTGCCAGCAGCCAGTCCCGGGACTTGAGCTACGAGCAGCACTTC. It translates to CASSQSRDLSYEQHF.

Only a few counts were recorded for this clonotype. This chain links TRBV12-5 with TRBJ2-1; TRBD2 agrees at 8 bases. Trimming at V came to 2 bases and at J to 6 bases, leaving 3 bases not matched to a gene. The CDR3 runs 14 residues. CDR1 and CDR2 from the germline V gene are LGHNT and FRNRAP. CDR3 region: CASGLTGGVNEQFF. The CDR3 DNA reads as TGTGCTAGTGGTTTGACGGGAGGGGTCAATGAGCAGTTCTTC.

The V and J genes are TRBV4-3 and TRBJ1-4, with D possibly being TRBD1 (5 bases). The germline gives CDR1 LGHNA, CDR2 YSLEER. This CDR3 is built from 17 residues. V was trimmed by 1 base and J by 7 bases, leaving 19 bases between them. CDR3 bases: TGCGCCAGCAGCCAAGTGGGACGCGGGGCTATGGCTGAAAAACTGTTTTTT. This gives the protein CASSQVGRGAMAEKLFF.

A word on this clonotype: An end of the junction differs from the germline gene, which may be a read error. The chain uses TRBV7-9 and TRBJ2-1; D is possibly TRBD2 (6 bases). The CDR3 sequence is 14 residues long. Germline CDR1 and CDR2: SEHNR and FQNEAQ (reference sequence). For the CDR3, the DNA is TGTGCCAGCAGCCCCGGTGGGACTCTCAATGAGCGGTTCTTC. Its protein product is CASSPGGTLNERFF.

J is TRBJ2-7 and V is TRBV20-1, with TRBD2 matching 7 bases. Trimming removed 4 bases from V and 4 bases from J; junction bases left unmatched: 7. Germline CDR1 reads DFQATT; CDR2 reads SNEGSKA (reference sequence). This CDR3 region has 13 residues. The CDR3 sequence: CSATRAGMYEQYF. The CDR3, as DNA: TGCAGTGCTACCAGAGCGGGAATGTACGAGCAGTACTTC.

The V gene is TRBV3-1, the J gene TRBJ2-1; perhaps TRBD2 as D (6 bases). Deletions cut 1 base from V and 8 bases from J, with 12 bases between. Germline-derived CDR1 and CDR2 are LGHDT and YNNKEL (reference sequence). The CDR3 loop spans 14 amino acids. The CDR3 loop is CASSQGGGGYEQFF. The CDR3 region has the DNA TGTGCCAGCAGCCAAGGGGGAGGCGGATATGAGCAGTTCTTC.

The chain is built from TRBV28 and TRBJ2-1, with TRBD2 matching over 12 bases. Trimming cost V 2 bases and J 9 bases; bases outside gene matches: 5. Germline assignment: CDR1 MDHEN and CDR2 SYDVKM. The CDR3 runs 15 residues. CDR3 sequence reads: CASSLLPGLAGEQFF. CDR3 bases: TGTGCCAGCAGTTTACTACCGGGACTAGCGGGTGAGCAGTTCTTC. Supplemented by reference TRBV28 and TRBJ2-1, the full variable domain reads DVKVTQSSRYLVKRTGEKVFLECVQDMDHENMFWYRQDPGLGLRLIYFSYDVKMKEKGDIPEGYSVSREKKERFSLILESASTNQTSMYLCASSLLPGLAGEQFFGPGTRLTVL.

Note on this clonotype: One end of the junction varies from germline; a read error may be responsible. V usage is TRBV2 and J usage is TRBJ2-2; TRBD1 agrees at 9 bases. Germline-derived CDR1 and CDR2 are SNHLY and FYNNEI. The CDR3 extends over 15 amino acids. The CDR3 loop reads CASRGTGRNTGELFF. CDR3 coding DNA: TGCGCCAGCAGGGGGACAGGGAGGAACACCGGGGAGCTGTTTTTT.

This clonotype was found a few times. The rearrangement links TRBV7-9 to TRBJ2-5, with D tentatively TRBD2 (5 bases). The CDR3 runs to 16 residues. CDR1 SEHNR and CDR2 FQNEAQ come from the germline V gene (reference sequence). Trimming stripped 1 base from V and 4 bases from J, with 16 bases between. CDR3 nucleotides: TGTGCCAGCAGCTTAGACACGGGAAAAGGTGGAGAGACCCAGTACTTC. Translating it yields CASSLDTGKGGETQYF.

This chain connects TRBV4-2 to TRBJ2-1; TRBD1 matches at 11 bases. With 0 bases clipped from V and 6 bases from J, the junction kept 4 bases outside the gene matches. Germline CDR1 reads LGHNA; CDR2 reads YNFKEQ. The CDR3 contains 16 residues. The CDR3: CASSQEGGTGGNEQFF. The CDR3 nucleotides read TGTGCCAGCAGCCAAGAGGGGGGGACAGGGGGCAATGAGCAGTTCTTC.

The rearrangement joins TRBV7-9 to TRBJ2-7; D perhaps matches TRBD1 (6 bases). The germline V and J ends were trimmed by 2 bases and 5 bases, with 10 bases remaining between them. CDR3 length: 13 residues. Germline CDR1 SEHNR, CDR2 FQNEAQ (reference sequence). The CDR3 sequence: CASSLTGFNEQYV. The CDR3 bases are TGTGCCAGCAGCTTAACAGGGTTTAACGAGCAGTACGTC.

In its sample, this clonotype was seen a few times. V usage is TRBV3-1 and J usage is TRBJ1-3; a possible D gene is TRBD1 (5 bases). CDR1 and CDR2 from the germline V gene are LGHDT and YNNKEL (reference sequence). The CDR3 is 17 residues long. V lost 5 bases and J lost 2, with 19 bases in between. The DNA of the CDR3 is TGTGCCAGCAGCTCGTTTACTGGGGCGTCGACTGGAAACACCATATATTTT. Encoded protein: CASSSFTGASTGNTIYF.

V is TRBV3-1 and J is TRBJ1-5; a weak D match, TRBD1 (5 bases). Trimming took 0 bases from V and 7 from J, leaving 16 bases between them. The CDR3 is 16 residues long. The germline CDR1 and CDR2 sequences are LGHDT and YNNKEL (reference sequence). This CDR3 is CASSQDLTPGRQPQHF. The CDR3 DNA reads as TGTGCCAGCAGCCAAGATCTGACTCCAGGGAGGCAGCCCCAGCATTTT. Supplemented by reference TRBV3-1 and TRBJ1-5, the full variable domain reads DTAVSQTPKYLVTQMGNDKSIKCEQNLGHDTMYWYKQDSKKFLKIMFSYNNKELIINETVPNRFSPKSPDKAHLNLHINSLELGDSAVYFCASSQDLTPGRQPQHFGDGTRLSIL.